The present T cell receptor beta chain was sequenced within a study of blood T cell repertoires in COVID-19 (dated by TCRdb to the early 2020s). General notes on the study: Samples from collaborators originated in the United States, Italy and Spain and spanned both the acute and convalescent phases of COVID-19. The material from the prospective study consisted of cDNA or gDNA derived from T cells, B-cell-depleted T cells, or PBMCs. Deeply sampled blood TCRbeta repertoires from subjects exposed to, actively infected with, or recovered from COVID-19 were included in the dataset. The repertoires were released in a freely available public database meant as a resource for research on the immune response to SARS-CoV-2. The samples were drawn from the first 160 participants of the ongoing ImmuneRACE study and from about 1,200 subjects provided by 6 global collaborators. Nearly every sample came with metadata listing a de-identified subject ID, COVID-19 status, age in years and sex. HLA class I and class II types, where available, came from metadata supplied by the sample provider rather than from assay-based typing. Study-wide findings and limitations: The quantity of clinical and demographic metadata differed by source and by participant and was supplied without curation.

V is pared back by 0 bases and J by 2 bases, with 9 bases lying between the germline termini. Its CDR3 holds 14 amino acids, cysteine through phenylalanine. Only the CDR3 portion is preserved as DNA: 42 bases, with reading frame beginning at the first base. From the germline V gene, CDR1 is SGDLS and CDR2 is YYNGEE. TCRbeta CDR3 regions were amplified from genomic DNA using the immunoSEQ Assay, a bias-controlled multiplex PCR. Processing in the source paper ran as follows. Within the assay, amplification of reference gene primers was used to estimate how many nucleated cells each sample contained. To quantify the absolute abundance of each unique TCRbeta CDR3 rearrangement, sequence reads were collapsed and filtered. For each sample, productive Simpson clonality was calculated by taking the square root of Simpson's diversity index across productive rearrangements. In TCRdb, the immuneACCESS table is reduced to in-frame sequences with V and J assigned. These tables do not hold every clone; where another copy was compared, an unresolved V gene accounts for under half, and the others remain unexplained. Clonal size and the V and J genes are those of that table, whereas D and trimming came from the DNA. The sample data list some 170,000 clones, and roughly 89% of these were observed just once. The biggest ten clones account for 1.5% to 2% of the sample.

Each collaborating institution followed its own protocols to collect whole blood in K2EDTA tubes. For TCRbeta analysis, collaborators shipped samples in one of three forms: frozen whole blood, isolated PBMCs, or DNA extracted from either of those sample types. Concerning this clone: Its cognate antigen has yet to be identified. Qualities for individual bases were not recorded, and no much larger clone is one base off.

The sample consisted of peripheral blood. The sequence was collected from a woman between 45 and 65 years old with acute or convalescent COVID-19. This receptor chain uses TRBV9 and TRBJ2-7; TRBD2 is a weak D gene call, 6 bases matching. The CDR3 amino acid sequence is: CASSVGGAAYEQYF. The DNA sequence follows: TGTGCCAGCAGCGTAGGCGGGGCGGCCTACGAGCAGTACTTC.